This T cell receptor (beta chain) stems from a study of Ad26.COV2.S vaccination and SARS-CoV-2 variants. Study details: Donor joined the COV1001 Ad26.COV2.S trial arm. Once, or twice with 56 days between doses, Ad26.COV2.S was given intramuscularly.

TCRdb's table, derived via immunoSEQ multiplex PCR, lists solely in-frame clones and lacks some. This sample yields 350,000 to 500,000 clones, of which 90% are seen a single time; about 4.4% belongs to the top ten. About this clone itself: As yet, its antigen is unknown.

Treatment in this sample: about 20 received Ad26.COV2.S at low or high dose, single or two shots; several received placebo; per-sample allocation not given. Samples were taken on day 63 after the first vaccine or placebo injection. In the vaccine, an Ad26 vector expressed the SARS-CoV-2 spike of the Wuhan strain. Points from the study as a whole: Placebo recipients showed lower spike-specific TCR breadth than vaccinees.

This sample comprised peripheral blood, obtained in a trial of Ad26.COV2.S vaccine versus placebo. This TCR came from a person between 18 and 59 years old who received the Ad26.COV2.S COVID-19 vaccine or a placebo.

CDR3 loop: CASSLGLTPGTDTQYF. The CDR3 DNA sequence: TGTGCCAGCAGCTTGGGACTAACTCCCGGCACAGATACGCAGTATTTT. The genes are TRBV7-3 and TRBJ2-3; TRBD2 aligns across 7 bases. Germline lookup yields CDR1 SGHTA and CDR2 FQGTGA. V trimming: 3 bases; J trimming: 1 base; junction bases outside the gene matches: 7. This CDR3 is 16 amino acids long.